The 3 T cell receptor beta chains below were found in one sample sequenced in a study of cytomegalovirus exposure and HLA in healthy donors. The primer mix had 60 Vbeta and 13 Jbeta primers. Some clones are missing from TCRdb's copy, which holds only in-frame ones; the method was immunoSEQ multiplex PCR. The sample lists about 120,000 clones, 70% to 90% seen once, with 1.5% to 2% in the top ten. Source material: PBMCs. The source is a man aged 35 to 55 in good health and CMV-seronegative.

This clone showed up just a few times. The V call is TRBV10-1, the J call TRBJ1-5, with 7 bases lining up with TRBD1. Germline lookup yields CDR1 WNHNN and CDR2 SYGVQD (reference sequence). The junction had 4 bases not matched to a gene; V was cut back by 3 bases and J by 5 bases. The CDR3 spans 14 residues. For the CDR3, the DNA is TGCGCCAGCAGTGAAGGCAGGGGGTATCAGCCCCAGCATTTT. Encoded protein: CASSEGRGYQPQHF.

This chain links TRBV19 with TRBJ1-5, with D perhaps TRBD1 (6 bases). The V end was cut by 5 bases, the J end by 3 bases, with 17 bases between. The CDR3 spans 16 residues. Germline V gene sequence: CDR1 LNHDA, CDR2 SQIVND (reference sequence). CDR3 in DNA: TGTGCCAGTAGTTTCACTCCGGGACAATACAATCAGCCCCAGCATTTT. It is translated as CASSFTPGQYNQPQHF.

This clone was seen once. The CDR3 protein is CASSEGQIPGNTIYF. The CDR3 region has the DNA TGTGCCAGCAGCGAGGGACAGATCCCTGGAAACACCATATATTTT. V gene TRBV9 combines with J gene TRBJ1-3; 7 bases agree with TRBD1. Germline assignment: CDR1 SGDLS and CDR2 YYNGEE. The CDR3 covers 15 residues. J was trimmed by 2 bases and V by 3 bases; bases with no gene match: 5.